This is a list of T cell receptor beta chains from one sample in a study of blood T cell repertoires in COVID-19. TCRdb keeps only in-frame clones here, not all; method: immunoSEQ multiplex PCR. Of 55,000 to 85,000 clones in the sample, 75% to 90% were seen once. The material sequenced was peripheral blood. These TCRs come from a human donor in a cohort sampled during active COVID-19. Both conserved end residues are trimmed from each CDR3.

J: TRBJ2-7
V: TRBV2
CDR3: ASSGTSSSYEQY

J: TRBJ2-7
V: TRBV5-1
CDR3: ASSLIGTGISEQC

J: TRBJ2-2
V: TRBV7-2
CDR3: ASSRSLAVRELF

J: TRBJ1-5
V: TRBV5-1
CDR3: ASSLSTGNQPQH

J: TRBJ2-1
V: TRBV29-1
CDR3: SVVPTGGGARNEQF

J: TRBJ2-7
V: TRBV10-3
CDR3: AISVSAGAYEQY

J: TRBJ2-7
V: TRBV7-9
CDR3: ASSLDRGREQY

J: TRBJ1-4
V: TRBV6-2/TRBV6-3
CDR3: ASSLLTGVSEKLF

J: TRBJ1-2
V: TRBV18
CDR3: ASSPTTDSNYGYT

J: TRBJ1-6
V: TRBV6-1
CDR3: ASSERERGNSPLH

J: TRBJ2-3
V: TRBV24-1
CDR3: ATSDSSVLNTDTQY

J: TRBJ2-1
V: TRBV29-1
CDR3: SVGRLAGTGYNEQF

J: TRBJ1-5
V: TRBV28
CDR3: ASSLGGKSNQPQH

J: TRBJ1-6
V: TRBV27
CDR3: ASRGDSRSYNSPLH

J: TRBJ2-2
V: TRBV5-4
CDR3: ASSLDSSNTGELF

J: TRBJ2-7
V: TRBV28
CDR3: ASASVGQIPYEQY

J: TRBJ2-1
V: TRBV9
CDR3: ASSVLAGGYNEQF

J: TRBJ2-7
V: TRBV10-2
CDR3: ASRAGQNSYEQY

J: TRBJ1-6
V: TRBV7-9
CDR3: ASSLAYDRGSPLH

J: TRBJ1-5
V: TRBV6-5
CDR3: ASWSGRDNQPQH

J: TRBJ1-2
V: TRBV6-6
CDR3: ASSYRGQGEGG

J: TRBJ1-1
V: TRBV24-1
CDR3: ATSPPDIPEAF

J: TRBJ2-6
V: TRBV19
CDR3: ASSEGAGANVLT

J: TRBJ1-3
V: TRBV19
CDR3: ASSRQGAGNTIY

J: TRBJ1-1
V: TRBV6-5
CDR3: ASFRDRGLNTEAF

J: TRBJ2-7
V: TRBV12-3/TRBV12-4
CDR3: ASSLGDSQQY

J: TRBJ2-1
V: TRBV12-5
CDR3: ASGLVRGPGTGLHEQF

J: TRBJ2-2
V: TRBV15
CDR3: ATSRETAGLGGELF

J: TRBJ1-2
V: TRBV7-9
CDR3: ASTSQGHGYT

J: TRBJ2-5
V: TRBV3-1/TRBV3-2
CDR3: ASSRRDFKETQY

J: TRBJ1-2
V: TRBV30
CDR3: AWRRNPGDGYT

J: TRBJ1-2
V: TRBV6-2/TRBV6-3
CDR3: ASSYSRKSNYGYT

J: TRBJ2-3
V: TRBV5-1
CDR3: ASSMTTRGWDTQY

J: TRBJ2-7
V: TRBV12-3/TRBV12-4
CDR3: ASSFQAYEQY

J: TRBJ2-3
V: TRBV5-4
CDR3: ASTTVSGGGPDTQY

J: TRBJ2-7
V: TRBV5-1
CDR3: ASSLRGDTYEQY

J: TRBJ2-3
V: TRBV27
CDR3: ASSFLLAGGADTQY

J: TRBJ1-1
V: TRBV5-5
CDR3: ASSLGGRWVFMNTEAF

J: TRBJ1-6
V: TRBV6-6
CDR3: ASQDRANSPLH

J: TRBJ2-7
V: TRBV5-5
CDR3: ASSTERDKAYEQY

J: TRBJ1-1
V: TRBV29-1
CDR3: SVERGGLGTEAF

J: TRBJ2-2
V: TRBV15
CDR3: ATSRTRLAGGPGGLSGELF

J: TRBJ2-3
V: TRBV11-2
CDR3: ASSLQSGGVRAIDTQY

J: TRBJ1-1
V: TRBV2
CDR3: ARFSPGQGFTEAF

J: TRBJ1-1
V: TRBV5-6
CDR3: ASSLGAGGAGTEAF

J: TRBJ2-7
V: TRBV4-1
CDR3: ASSQDRAGGGYEQY

J: TRBJ1-4
V: TRBV6-5
CDR3: ASKTGDATNEKLF

J: TRBJ2-7
V: TRBV6-5
CDR3: ASRSGTGSYEQY